Listed below are T cell receptor beta chains from one sample, sequenced in a study of cytomegalovirus exposure and HLA in healthy donors. Some clones are missing from TCRdb's copy, which holds only in-frame ones; the method was immunoSEQ multiplex PCR. The top ten clones hold over 15% of a sample with nearly 100,000 clones, around 76% of them seen once. Sequencing input: PBMCs. The receptors stem from a woman aged 60-75 years in good health and CMV-seropositive. The CDR3 runs from the conserved cysteine through the conserved F or W. Each record gives: V gene, J gene, clone size, D gene, CDR3 length, CDR3 DNA, CDR3 protein. A D gene is named only where the DNA matches it firmly. The size entry is marked missing in some rows and otherwise reads once, few, many or a size class.

v_call: TRBV7-9; j_call: TRBJ2-1; clone_size: NA; d_call: TRBD1; cdr3_length: 14; cdr3_nt: TGTGCCAGCAGGGACTCCGGGACAGGCAATGAGCAGTTCTTC; cdr3_aa: CASRDSGTGNEQFF
v_call: TRBV19; j_call: TRBJ2-2; clone_size: NA; d_call: TRBD1; cdr3_length: 15; cdr3_nt: TGTGCCAGTAGTTATAGGGGGCGTGGCACCGGGGAGCTGTTTTTT; cdr3_aa: CASSYRGRGTGELFF
v_call: TRBV5-1; j_call: TRBJ2-1; clone_size: NA; d_call: NA; cdr3_length: 12; cdr3_nt: TGCGCCAGCAATCGGTTTCACAATGAGCAGTTCTTC; cdr3_aa: CASNRFHNEQFF
v_call: TRBV27; j_call: TRBJ1-1; clone_size: NA; d_call: NA; cdr3_length: 13; cdr3_nt: TGTGCCAGCACGGTCAGCGGGAACACTGAAGCTTTCTTT; cdr3_aa: CASTVSGNTEAFF
v_call: TRBV19; j_call: TRBJ1-4; clone_size: NA; d_call: NA; cdr3_length: 11; cdr3_nt: TGTGCCAGTAGTATTCGTGAAAAACTGTTTTTT; cdr3_aa: CASSIREKLFF
v_call: TRBV30; j_call: TRBJ1-2; clone_size: NA; d_call: NA; cdr3_length: 14; cdr3_nt: TGTGCCTGGAGTGTAAGAGAGCCTAACTATGGCTACACCTTC; cdr3_aa: CAWSVREPNYGYTF
v_call: TRBV6-5; j_call: TRBJ2-7; clone_size: NA; d_call: NA; cdr3_length: 13; cdr3_nt: TGTGCCAGCAGTTATTACAGCTCCTACGAGCAGTACTTC; cdr3_aa: CASSYYSSYEQYF
v_call: TRBV29-1; j_call: TRBJ2-3; clone_size: NA; d_call: NA; cdr3_length: 11; cdr3_nt: TGCAGCGTACATAGCACAGATACGCAGTATTTT; cdr3_aa: CSVHSTDTQYF
v_call: TRBV27; j_call: TRBJ1-2; clone_size: NA; d_call: NA; cdr3_length: 14; cdr3_nt: TGTGCCAGCAGTTTATCGCGGGAGTCCCGCGGCTACACCTTC; cdr3_aa: CASSLSRESRGYTF
v_call: TRBV9; j_call: TRBJ2-3; clone_size: few; d_call: TRBD1; cdr3_length: 15; cdr3_nt: TGTGCCAGCAGCGCGAGAGACAGGGAATATTATACGCAGTATTTT; cdr3_aa: CASSARDREYYTQYF
v_call: TRBV19; j_call: TRBJ2-1; clone_size: once; d_call: TRBD2; cdr3_length: 13; cdr3_nt: TGTGCCAGTAGTATTATGACTAGCGATGAGCAGTTCTTC; cdr3_aa: CASSIMTSDEQFF
v_call: TRBV27; j_call: TRBJ1-2; clone_size: NA; d_call: NA; cdr3_length: 14; cdr3_nt: TGTGCCAGCAGTTTATCCGGACAGAACTATGGCTACACCTTC; cdr3_aa: CASSLSGQNYGYTF
v_call: TRBV27; j_call: TRBJ2-7; clone_size: few; d_call: TRBD1; cdr3_length: 13; cdr3_nt: TGTGCCAGCAGTTTGGGACAGGGGGGCGAGCAGTACTTC; cdr3_aa: CASSLGQGGEQYF
v_call: TRBV4-1; j_call: TRBJ1-4; clone_size: NA; d_call: NA; cdr3_length: 15; cdr3_nt: TGCGCCAGCAGCCAAGGACATACGGCTAATAAAAAACTGTTTTTT; cdr3_aa: CASSQGHTANKKLFF
v_call: TRBV28; j_call: TRBJ2-7; clone_size: NA; d_call: TRBD1; cdr3_length: 15; cdr3_nt: TGTGCCAGCAGTACTCCGGGACAGAGCTCCTACGAGCAGTACTTC; cdr3_aa: CASSTPGQSSYEQYF
v_call: TRBV7-2; j_call: TRBJ1-2; clone_size: NA; d_call: NA; cdr3_length: 13; cdr3_nt: TGTGCCAGCAGCCGGGGGGGCTCGTACGGCTACACCTTC; cdr3_aa: CASSRGGSYGYTF
v_call: TRBV5-4; j_call: TRBJ2-1; clone_size: once; d_call: NA; cdr3_length: 12; cdr3_nt: TGTGCCAGCAGTACCCCGGGGTCTGAGCAGTTCTTC; cdr3_aa: CASSTPGSEQFF